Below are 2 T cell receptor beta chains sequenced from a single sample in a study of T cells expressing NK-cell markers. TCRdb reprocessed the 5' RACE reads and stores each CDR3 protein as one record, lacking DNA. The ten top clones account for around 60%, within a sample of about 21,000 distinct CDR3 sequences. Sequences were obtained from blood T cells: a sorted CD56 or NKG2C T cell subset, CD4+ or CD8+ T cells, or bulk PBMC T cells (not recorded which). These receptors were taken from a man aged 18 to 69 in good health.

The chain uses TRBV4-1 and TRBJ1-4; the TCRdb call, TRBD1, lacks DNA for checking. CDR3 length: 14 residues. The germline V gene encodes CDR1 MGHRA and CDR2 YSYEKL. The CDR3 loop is CASSQGQGNEKLFF.

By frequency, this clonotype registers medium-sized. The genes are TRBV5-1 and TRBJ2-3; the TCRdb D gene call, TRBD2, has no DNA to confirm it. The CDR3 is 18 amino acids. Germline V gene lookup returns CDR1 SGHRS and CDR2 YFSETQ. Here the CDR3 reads CASSFGLAGLEATDTQYF. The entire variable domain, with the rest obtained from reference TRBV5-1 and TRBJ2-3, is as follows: KAGVTQTPRYLIKTRGQQVTLSCSPISGHRSVSWYQQTPGQGLQFLFEYFSETQRNKGNFPGRFSGRQFSNSRSEMNVSTLELGDSALYLCASSFGLAGLEATDTQYFGPGTRLTVL.